The 27 T cell receptor beta chains below all came from one sample that was sequenced in a study of cytomegalovirus exposure and HLA in healthy donors. Data came from immunoSEQ multiplex PCR; TCRdb stores just in-frame clones and leaves some out. Among about 160,000 clones listed, roughly nine tenths were seen once. The material sequenced was PBMCs. These TCRs come from a woman aged 25 to 39 in good health and CMV-seronegative.

The chain recombines TRBV27 with TRBJ2-4; 7 nucleotides align to TRBD1. After removal of 5 bases from V and 1 base from J, the junction contained 11 bases not matched to a gene. The CDR3 is made up of 17 amino acids. CDR1 MNHEY and CDR2 SMNVEV come from the germline V gene (reference sequence). CDR3 sequence (DNA): TGTGCCAGCAGTAGAACCGGGACAGTTTTTGCCAAAAACATTCAGTACTTC. Translation gives CASSRTGTVFAKNIQYF.

V gene TRBV5-1 combines with J gene TRBJ2-7, with 12 bases that match TRBD2. The CDR3 is made up of 15 amino acids. After removal of 4 bases from V and 5 bases from J, the junction contained 7 bases not matched to a gene. Germline values: CDR1 SGHRS, CDR2 YFSETQ. CDR3 nucleotides: TGCGCCAGCAGCGGATGGACTAGCGGGAACCACGAGCAGTACTTC. Protein: CASSGWTSGNHEQYF. The full variable domain, with the rest looked up from reference TRBV5-1 and TRBJ2-7, is KAGVTQTPRYLIKTRGQQVTLSCSPISGHRSVSWYQQTPGQGLQFLFEYFSETQRNKGNFPGRFSGRQFSNSRSEMNVSTLELGDSALYLCASSGWTSGNHEQYFGPGTRLTVT.

The chain couples TRBV7-8 to TRBJ2-3; no clear D gene. Per the germline V gene, CDR1 is SGHVS and CDR2 is FQNEAQ. Trimming left V 1 base short and J 2 bases short, with 7 bases between. This CDR3 comprises 14 residues. The CDR3 coding sequence is TGTGCCAGCAGCTTAGTACTACCCACAGATACGCAGTATTTT. It is translated as CASSLVLPTDTQYF. Drawing the rest from reference TRBV7-8 and TRBJ2-3, the complete variable domain is GAGVSQSPRYKVAKRGQDVALRCDPISGHVSLFWYQQALGQGPEFLTYFQNEAQLDKSGLPSDRFFAERPEGSVSTLKIQRTQQEDSAVYLCASSLVLPTDTQYFGPGTRLTVL.

The CDR3: CASSRDVLNYEQYF. The CDR3 nucleotides are TGTGCCAGCAGTCGTGACGTCTTGAACTACGAGCAGTACTTC. The gene calls are TRBV6-5 and TRBJ2-7; D gene uncertain. Trimming pared 5 bases from V and 3 bases from J, leaving 14 bases between. Germline V lookup: CDR1 MNHEY, CDR2 SVGAGI. This CDR3 spans 14 amino acids.

Notes on this clone: The identical CDR3 is also encoded by other nucleotide sequences in the sample. The gene calls are TRBV29-1 and TRBJ2-7; 7 positions match TRBD1. The CDR3 length is 13 residues. Germline V gene sequence: CDR1 SQVTM, CDR2 ANQGSEA. V lost 4 bases, J lost 3 bases, and 6 bases stayed unmatched. CDR3 sequence reads: CSVGQGSSYEQYF. The CDR3 nucleotides are TGCAGCGTTGGACAGGGCTCGAGCTACGAGCAGTACTTC.

The chain has TRBV6-1 and TRBJ1-1; D gene ambiguous. Trimming left V 4 bases short and J 5 bases short, with 14 bases between. The CDR3 is 14 residues long. CDR1 is MNHNS, CDR2 SASEGT, per germline. The CDR3 DNA reads as TGTGCCAGCAGTGCCTTAAAAGTGGATACTGAAGCTTTCTTT. Translating gives CASSALKVDTEAFF.

The chain links TRBV25-1 to TRBJ1-3; no definite D call. Trimming took 1 base from V and 5 from J, leaving 6 bases between them. The germline gives CDR1 MGHDK, CDR2 SYGVNS. The CDR3 runs 13 residues. CDR3 sequence reads: CASSEFNRNTIYF. The DNA for the CDR3 is TGTGCCAGCAGTGAATTTAACCGAAACACCATATATTTT.

Points on this clone: In the same sample, other DNA sequences code for this CDR3. V gene TRBV20-1 combines with J gene TRBJ2-1; D remains ambiguous. Trimming left V 3 bases short and J 6 bases short, with 6 bases between. Germline-derived CDR1 and CDR2 are DFQATT and SNEGSKA (reference sequence). The CDR3 has 11 residues. CDR3 sequence: CSASPGNEQFF. The CDR3 nucleotides are TGCAGTGCTAGTCCTGGCAATGAGCAGTTCTTC.

The V call is TRBV15, the J call TRBJ2-3; D is ambiguous. The length of the CDR3 is 16 residues. Deletions cut 3 bases from V and 2 bases from J, with 15 bases between. Germline CDR1 reads LNHNV; CDR2 reads YYDKDF (reference sequence). The CDR3, as DNA: TGTGCCACCAGCAGCTCCGGGCACAGAGCCACAGATACGCAGTATTTT. Translation gives CATSSSGHRATDTQYF.

The chain joins TRBV4-3 to TRBJ2-7, with D perhaps matching TRBD2 (6 bases). This CDR3 is 20 amino acids long. Germline V gene sequence: CDR1 LGHNA, CDR2 YSLEER. The ends were cut back, 0 bases at V and 0 bases at J, with 24 bases in the middle. CDR3 loop: CASSQEWSGAGRIHSYEQYF. The DNA for the CDR3 is TGCGCCAGCAGCCAAGAATGGTCTGGGGCAGGGAGGATTCACTCCTACGAGCAGTACTTC.

The genes are TRBV4-3 and TRBJ2-2, with D perhaps matching TRBD2 (5 bases). Germline values: CDR1 LGHNA, CDR2 YSLEER. CDR3 length: 16 residues. The germline V and J ends were trimmed by 0 bases and 7 bases, with 15 bases remaining between them. As DNA, the CDR3 is TGCGCCAGCAGCCAAGAAAATAGCGTGTGGGACGGGGAGCTGTTTTTT. Translating gives CASSQENSVWDGELFF.

This clone has a single count. The V gene is TRBV19, the J gene TRBJ2-7, with 7 bases fitting TRBD1. The ends lost 0 bases at V and 4 bases at J; junction bases unmatched: 9. CDR3 length: 16 amino acids. CDR1 and CDR2 (germline): LNHDA, SQIVND (reference sequence). The CDR3 protein is CASSIDRAGRGYEQYF. DNA for the CDR3: TGTGCCAGTAGTATAGATCGCGCGGGCAGGGGGTACGAGCAGTACTTC.

The J gene is TRBJ2-1, the V gene TRBV19; 10 bases are shared with TRBD2. Trimming took 5 bases from V and 4 from J; bases not matched to a gene: 8. Germline CDR1 LNHDA, CDR2 SQIVND (reference sequence). The CDR3 is 16 amino acids. CDR3 residues: CASSLNGLAEYNEQFF. The DNA of the CDR3 is TGTGCCAGTAGTCTTAACGGACTAGCGGAGTACAATGAGCAGTTCTTC.

This chain links TRBV27 with TRBJ1-1; the D is unclear. Between the trimmed V and J ends, which lost 5 bases and 2 bases, there was a span of 18 bases. The CDR3 runs 16 residues. Germline loops: CDR1 MNHEY, CDR2 SMNVEV (reference sequence). The DNA of the CDR3 is TGTGCCAGCAGTCTTCTAAGGGAGCCGGGAAACACTGAAGCTTTCTTT. Translated: CASSLLREPGNTEAFF.

This rearrangement joins TRBV7-2 to TRBJ2-7, with D uncertain. CDR1 is SGHTA, CDR2 FQGNSA, per germline. The CDR3 contains 11 residues. V gave up 2 bases and J gave up 2 bases, with 1 base separating them. The CDR3 spells CASSLTYEQYF. The CDR3 coding sequence is TGTGCCAGCAGCTTAACCTACGAGCAGTACTTC.

The gene calls are TRBV29-1 and TRBJ2-7, with 9 bases fitting TRBD2. The junction had 10 bases not matched to a gene; V was cut back by 1 base and J by 6 bases. The CDR3 has 15 residues. CDR1 is SQVTM, CDR2 ANQGSEA, per germline. This chain's CDR3 is CSVEVTTSGDFEQYF. The CDR3 DNA follows: TGCAGCGTTGAAGTAACGACTAGCGGCGATTTCGAGCAGTACTTC.

The chain couples TRBV27 to TRBJ1-2, with D possibly matching TRBD1 (6 bases). V was cut by 6 bases and J by 4 bases, with 12 bases left in between. The CDR3 contains 13 residues. Germline V gene data show CDR1 as MNHEY and CDR2 as SMNVEV (reference sequence). DNA of the CDR3: TGTGCCAGCAGAGCGGACAGTCCCTATGGCTACACCTTC. The encoded protein is CASRADSPYGYTF.

This clone was found once. The chain recombines TRBV25-1 with TRBJ1-3; 9 bases are a match to TRBD1. Trimming removed 5 bases from V and 4 bases from J; junction bases left unmatched: 6. The CDR3 sequence is 15 residues long. Germline assignment: CDR1 MGHDK and CDR2 SYGVNS. The CDR3 DNA reads TGTGCCAGCAGTCATCGACAGGGGGGCGGAAACACCATATATTTT. Its protein product is CASSHRQGGGNTIYF.

This clone has a handful of counts. This chain joins TRBV19 and TRBJ1-2, with 7 bases aligning to TRBD1. The CDR3 covers 12 residues. Germline V gene sequence: CDR1 LNHDA, CDR2 SQIVND (reference sequence). The ends lost 6 bases at V and 4 bases at J; junction bases unmatched: 2. As DNA, the CDR3 is TGTGCCAGTAGAGGGACAGCCTATGGCTACACCTTC. As protein: CASRGTAYGYTF.

The genes are TRBV13 and TRBJ1-2; no definite D call. CDR1 is PRHDT, CDR2 FYEKMQ, per germline (reference sequence). The germline V and J ends were trimmed by 10 bases and 2 bases, with 17 bases remaining between them. This CDR3 is built from 14 residues. The DNA for the CDR3 is TGTGCCACACAAAAGAAAGAGGGAAACTATGGCTACACCTTC. It translates to CATQKKEGNYGYTF. Supplemented by reference TRBV13 and TRBJ1-2, the full variable domain reads AAGVIQSPRHLIKEKRETATLKCYPIPRHDTVYWYQQGPGQDPQFLISFYEKMQSDKGSIPDRFSAQQFSDYHSELNMSSLELGDSALYFCATQKKEGNYGYTFGSGTRLTVV.

V is TRBV6-1 and J is TRBJ2-1, with D tentatively TRBD1 or TRBD2 (6 bases each). This CDR3 comprises 15 residues. Per germline, CDR1 MNHNS and CDR2 SASEGT. Trimming removed 1 base from V and 5 bases from J, with 12 bases in between. DNA for the CDR3: TGTGCCAGCAGTGAAGGGGGGGCCACCCACAATGAGCAGTTCTTC. Protein product: CASSEGGATHNEQFF.

V gene TRBV30 combines with J gene TRBJ2-3; tentatively, D is TRBD2 (5 bases). This CDR3 has 11 residues. Germline CDR1 GTSNPN, CDR2 SVGIG (reference sequence). V was clipped by 6 bases and J by 6 bases, with 10 bases between them. CDR3 sequence (DNA): TGTGCCTGCCAAACGGGGGATACGCAGTATTTT. Encoded protein: CACQTGDTQYF.

V and J are TRBV28 and TRBJ2-5, with 7 nucleotides matching TRBD2. Germline V gene lookup returns CDR1 MDHEN and CDR2 SYDVKM. Trimming took 2 bases from V and 1 from J; bases not matched to a gene: 7. This CDR3 has 16 residues. The CDR3 is CASSLGYSGPQETQYF. The CDR3, as DNA: TGTGCCAGCAGTTTAGGTTATAGCGGGCCCCAAGAGACCCAGTACTTC.

The chain recombines TRBV6-1 with TRBJ2-7; D possibly corresponds to TRBD2 (5 bases). The CDR3 runs to 15 residues. CDR1 is MNHNS and CDR2 is SASEGT in the germline V gene. Trimming left V 6 bases short and J 2 bases short, with 17 bases between. The CDR3 region is CASSSPRGQTYEQYF. CDR3 coding DNA: TGTGCCAGCAGCTCCCCAAGAGGGCAGACCTACGAGCAGTACTTC.

The chain employs TRBV29-1 and TRBJ2-1, with 8 bases identical to TRBD1. Germline loops: CDR1 SQVTM, CDR2 ANQGSEA. The CDR3 totals 14 residues. The trim removed 3 bases at V and 5 bases at J, leaving 6 bases unmatched. The CDR3 region is CSVEGQAVNNEQFF. In DNA form, the CDR3 reads TGCAGCGTTGAGGGACAGGCTGTCAACAATGAGCAGTTCTTC.

This clone showed up just a few times. V and J are TRBV27 and TRBJ2-7; 11 nucleotides match TRBD1. The germline V gene encodes CDR1 MNHEY and CDR2 SMNVEV (reference sequence). The CDR3 is made up of 14 amino acids. V shed 5 bases and J 6 bases; nucleotides not matched to a gene: 6. CDR3 sequence (DNA): TGTGCCAGCAGTAGTGGACAGGGGGCGTCCGAGCAGTACTTC. It yields the protein CASSSGQGASEQYF.

This rearrangement joins TRBV15 to TRBJ2-7; 10 nucleotides align to TRBD2. V lost 3 bases, J lost 4 bases, and 9 bases stayed unmatched. CDR1 is LNHNV and CDR2 is YYDKDF in the germline V gene (reference sequence). The CDR3 has 16 residues. Here the CDR3 DNA reads TGTGCCACCAGCAGCAGGCTAGCGGGGGACTTTTACGAGCAGTACTTC. Its translation is CATSSRLAGDFYEQYF.